A single sample gave rise to the 29 T cell receptor beta chains below, sequenced in a study of liver allograft versus peripheral blood T cells. About the research overall: Recipients' peripheral blood supplied the T cell receptor repertoires against which those in transplanted livers were compared.

TCRdb reprocessed the reads with MiXCR, giving one entry per CDR3 protein. The sample contains 5,000 to 7,000 distinct CDR3 sequences, roughly 17% of which appear only once. These receptors were collected from a human patient who had a liver transplant. Part of the T cell pool may stem from the graft donor.

This clonotype is deemed large. This chain uses TRBV15 with TRBJ1-5, with TRBD1 as a possible D gene (5 bases). The ends were cut back, 1 base at V and 4 bases at J, with 11 bases in the middle. Looked up from germline, CDR1 is LNHNV and CDR2 is YYDKDF (reference sequence). This CDR3 is 15 amino acids long. CDR3 protein: CATSRGGDGNQPQHF. CDR3 nucleotides: TGTGCCACCAGCAGAGGAGGGGATGGGAATCAGCCCCAGCATTTT.

The chain uses TRBV5-1 and TRBJ1-2, with TRBD1 matching over 7 bases. Germline values: CDR1 SGHRS, CDR2 YFSETQ. The CDR3 sequence is 14 residues long. Trimming removed 2 bases from V and 6 bases from J; junction bases left unmatched: 7. CDR3: CASSFEGADDGYTF. CDR3 coding DNA: TGCGCCAGCAGCTTCGAGGGGGCGGACGATGGCTACACCTTC.

The rearrangement uses TRBV5-6 and TRBJ2-3; the D is unclear. V lost 4 bases to trimming and J lost 6 bases, with 9 bases between them. The germline V gene has CDR1 SGHDT and CDR2 YYEEEE. CDR3 length: 12 amino acids. The DNA for the CDR3 is TGTGCCAGCAGCCCCTCAGGTGATACGCAGTATTTT. It is translated as CASSPSGDTQYF.

This clonotype is judged medium-sized. V gene TRBV6-1 combines with J gene TRBJ2-1; tentatively, D is TRBD1 (5 bases). V shed 4 bases and J shed 5 bases, with 15 bases lying between them. The CDR3 is 15 amino acids. Germline CDR1 MNHNS, CDR2 SASEGT. The CDR3 here is CASSGGRAGDNEQFF. In DNA, the CDR3 is TGTGCCAGCAGTGGGGGCAGGGCTGGTGACAATGAGCAGTTCTTC.

The chain links TRBV20-1 to TRBJ2-5; 8 positions match TRBD1. V was clipped by 3 bases and J by 3 bases; unmatched bases: 9. Germline V gives CDR1 DFQATT, CDR2 SNEGSKA (reference sequence). The CDR3 has 15 amino acids. CDR3 nucleotide sequence: TGCAGTGCTAGCCCTCCTGGGACAGGCGAAGAGACCCAGTACTTC. This encodes CSASPPGTGEETQYF.

With regard to this clonotype: Possible read error: a much larger clone is one base away. The chain recombines TRBV6-6 with TRBJ2-5; 7 positions agree with TRBD1. The germline gives CDR1 MNHNY, CDR2 SVGAGI (reference sequence). The CDR3 is 16 residues long. The CDR3 reads CASSYSRTGPHGTLYF. The CDR3 DNA reads as TGTGCCAGCAGTTACTCGCGGACAGGCCCCCACGGGACCCTGTACTTC.

The chain has TRBV20-1 and TRBJ2-5; 8 bases align to TRBD1. This CDR3 has 16 amino acids. V trimming: 3 bases; J trimming: 1 base; junction bases outside the gene matches: 10. Germline V CDR1 and CDR2: DFQATT, SNEGSKA (reference sequence). The CDR3 DNA reads TGCAGTGCTAGGGGTGGGGCCGGACAGGGCCAAGAGACCCAGTACTTC. It specifies CSARGGAGQGQETQYF.

With regard to this clonotype: This may stem from a read error, because a much larger clone lies one nucleotide away. The chain links TRBV24-1 to TRBJ2-5; D may correspond to TRBD1 or TRBD2 (6 bases each). Trimming took 8 bases from V and 4 from J, leaving 22 bases between them. The length of the CDR3 is 16 residues. CDR1 and CDR2 (germline): KGHDR, SFDVKD. The CDR3 nucleotides are TGTGCCACCATCCTCATGGGGGGCGCGATTCGAGAGACCCAGTACTTC. It is translated as CATILMGGAIRETQYF.

This chain joins TRBV19 and TRBJ2-7; 11 nucleotides align to TRBD2. CDR1 is LNHDA, CDR2 SQIVND, per germline (reference sequence). CDR3 length: 17 amino acids. The junction had 11 bases not matched to a gene; V was cut back by 5 bases and J by 2 bases. The CDR3 sequence: CASSPGTSGLGTYEQYF. In DNA form, the CDR3 reads TGTGCCAGTAGTCCCGGGACTAGCGGCCTGGGAACCTACGAGCAGTACTTC.

By proportion, this clonotype is medium-sized. The chain uses TRBV10-3 and TRBJ1-3; no reliable D call. Germline lookup yields CDR1 ENHRY and CDR2 SYGVKD. V gave up 3 bases and J gave up 0 bases, with 15 bases separating them. The CDR3 totals 17 residues. CDR3 bases: TGTGCCATCAGTGATAAGGCTTCGATCAGCTCTGGAAACACCATATATTTT. Residues: CAISDKASISSGNTIYF.

This clonotype showed up just a few times. The genes are TRBV12-3 or TRBV12-4 and TRBJ2-5; 7 bases are a match to TRBD1. CDR3 length: 16 residues. V was pared by 6 bases and J by 2 bases, with 12 bases of the junction left unmatched. The CDR3 coding sequence is TGTGCCAGCAGCCTCTCCCCGACAGGGAGACAAGAGACCCAGTACTTC. Its translation is CASSLSPTGRQETQYF.

This chain uses TRBV7-9 with TRBJ2-3, with D unclear. This CDR3 is 14 amino acids long. Germline loops: CDR1 SEHNR, CDR2 FQNEAQ (reference sequence). Trimming took 5 bases from V and 5 from J, leaving 14 bases between them. The CDR3 nucleotides are TGTGCCAGCAGCCCCGACCCCCCCGAAGATACGCAGTATTTT. Translated, it gives CASSPDPPEDTQYF.

This clonotype was counted only a few times. The gene calls are TRBV28 and TRBJ2-3; 8 bases fit TRBD2. The CDR3 extends over 16 amino acids. Germline CDR1 and CDR2: MDHEN and SYDVKM. V trimming: 5 bases; J trimming: 7 bases; junction bases outside the gene matches: 14. The CDR3 coding sequence is TGTGCCAGCAGTCCCCTAGCGGGCCAACGTGCCCATACGCAGTATTTT. As protein: CASSPLAGQRAHTQYF. The variable domain in full, completed from reference TRBV28 and TRBJ2-3, reads DVKVTQSSRYLVKRTGEKVFLECVQDMDHENMFWYRQDPGLGLRLIYFSYDVKMKEKGDIPEGYSVSREKKERFSLILESASTNQTSMYLCASSPLAGQRAHTQYFGPGTRLTVL.

This clonotype has a handful of counts. Here the CDR3 DNA reads TGTGCCAGCAGCCAAGGTGGGGATCAGCCCCAGCATTTT. It specifies CASSQGGDQPQHF. This chain uses TRBV7-9 with TRBJ1-5; D is undetermined. V dropped 5 bases and J dropped 5 bases, with 10 bases sitting between them. This CDR3 spans 13 amino acids. Germline-derived CDR1 and CDR2 are SEHNR and FQNEAQ (reference sequence). The entire variable domain, with the rest obtained from reference TRBV7-9 and TRBJ1-5, is as follows: DTGVSQNPRHKITKRGQNVTFRCDPISEHNRLYWYRQTLGQGPEFLTYFQNEAQLEKSRLLSDRFSAERPKGSFSTLEIQRTEQGDSAMYLCASSQGGDQPQHFGDGTRLSIL.

This clonotype qualifies as medium-sized (0.01 to 0.1%). The chain carries TRBV15 and TRBJ2-1; 10 nucleotides match TRBD2. With 8 bases clipped from V and 3 bases from J, the junction kept 4 bases outside the gene matches. CDR1 and CDR2 (germline): LNHNV, YYDKDF (reference sequence). CDR3 length equals 14 residues. The CDR3 sequence is CATSGLAYYNEQFF. The DNA of the CDR3 is TGTGCCACCTCGGGACTAGCGTACTACAATGAGCAGTTCTTC. The full variable domain, completed using reference TRBV15 and TRBJ2-1, is DAMVIQNPRYQVTQFGKPVTLSCSQTLNHNVMYWYQQKSSQAPKLLFHYYDKDFNNEADTPDNFQSRRPNTSFCFLDIRSPGLGDTAMYLCATSGLAYYNEQFFGPGTRLTVL.

This clonotype is medium-sized. This chain joins TRBV24-1 and TRBJ2-1, with 13 bases fitting TRBD2. Germline V CDR1 and CDR2: KGHDR, SFDVKD. Trimming cost V 4 bases and J 10 bases; bases outside gene matches: 9. The CDR3 is 16 residues long. The CDR3 reads CATSDRLAGGRTEQFF. The CDR3 DNA follows: TGTGCCACCAGTGACCGACTAGCGGGAGGTCGTACGGAGCAGTTCTTC.

Within the sample, this clonotype is medium-sized (0.01 to 0.1%). The chain couples TRBV5-4 to TRBJ1-6, with D perhaps matching TRBD1 (6 bases). The germline V gene encodes CDR1 SGHNT and CDR2 YYREEE (reference sequence). The CDR3 has 16 residues. V lost 4 bases to trimming and J lost 5 bases, with 16 bases between them. CDR3 bases: TGTGCCAGCAGCGCACGGATACAGGGTGATAATTCACCCCTCCACTTT. This translates into CASSARIQGDNSPLHF.

This clonotype is judged medium-sized. The rearrangement uses TRBV18 and TRBJ2-7, with D maybe TRBD1 (5 bases). The CDR3 loop spans 14 amino acids. V was cut by 3 bases and J by 4 bases, with 13 bases left in between. Germline V gene sequence: CDR1 KGHSH, CDR2 LQKENI. The CDR3 reads CASSPTAGSYEQYF. The CDR3 DNA is TGTGCCAGCTCACCCACCGCAGGGTCTTACGAGCAGTACTTC.

The gene calls are TRBV30 and TRBJ1-1, with D hard to call. CDR3 length: 13 residues. The V gene lost 0 bases and the J gene lost 0 bases, with 5 bases spanning the gap. Germline V gene lookup returns CDR1 GTSNPN and CDR2 SVGIG (reference sequence). The CDR3 bases are TGTGCCTGGAGTGTTTGGATGAACACTGAAGCTTTCTTT. Amino acids: CAWSVWMNTEAFF.

This clonotype is deemed large. The V call is TRBV18, the J call TRBJ1-2, with 8 bases fitting TRBD1. After removal of 4 bases from V and 2 bases from J, the junction contained 3 bases not matched to a gene. Germline CDR1 KGHSH, CDR2 LQKENI. The CDR3 extends over 14 amino acids. The CDR3 DNA follows: TGTGCCAGCTCACAGGACAGGGCGAACTATGGCTACACCTTC. It encodes CASSQDRANYGYTF.

Within the sample, this clonotype is medium-sized (0.01 to 0.1%). The chain has TRBV6-1 and TRBJ2-1; the D gene is possibly TRBD1 (6 bases). The CDR3 length is 14 residues. CDR1 MNHNS and CDR2 SASEGT come from the germline V gene. V was trimmed by 1 base and J by 5 bases, leaving 9 bases between them. DNA for the CDR3: TGTGCCAGCAGTGAAGTAGGACAGCACAATGAGCAGTTCTTC. Its translation: CASSEVGQHNEQFF.

The rearrangement uses TRBV19 and TRBJ1-2, with D perhaps TRBD1 (5 bases). From germline, CDR1 is LNHDA and CDR2 SQIVND (reference sequence). V lost 6 bases and J lost 5, with 13 bases in between. The CDR3 spans 13 residues. The DNA of the CDR3 is TGTGCCAGTAGATCGGGGACGAAATATGGCTACACCTTC. Protein: CASRSGTKYGYTF.

The sample holds a few counts of this clonotype. The chain couples TRBV11-1 to TRBJ2-1, with 12 bases fitting TRBD2. There are 15 residues in the CDR3. CDR1 is SGHAT and CDR2 is FQDESV in the germline V gene (reference sequence). J gave up 4 bases and V 5 bases, and 3 bases lay outside the gene matches. DNA of the CDR3: TGTGCCAGCAGCACAGGGACTAGCGGGTACAATGAGCAGTTCTTC. Its protein product is CASSTGTSGYNEQFF.

A word on this clonotype: Since a much larger clone is just one base distant, this may be a read error. This rearrangement joins TRBV6-1 to TRBJ1-4; 9 bases fit TRBD1. The germline CDR1 and CDR2 sequences are MNHNS and SASEGT. This CDR3 has 15 amino acids. V was pared by 6 bases and J by 8 bases, with 10 bases of the junction left unmatched. CDR3 amino acids: CASRVIGTGKEKLFF. CDR3 coding DNA: TGTGCCAGCAGGGTCATAGGGACAGGGAAAGAAAAACTGTTTTTT.

This clonotype showed up just a few times. The chain combines TRBV7-9 with TRBJ2-5; 12 bases match TRBD2. J gave up 4 bases and V 4 bases, and 16 bases lay outside the gene matches. Germline values: CDR1 SEHNR, CDR2 FQNEAQ (reference sequence). This CDR3 comprises 19 residues. The CDR3 sequence is CASSSRPIRLAGVGETQYF. Written as DNA, the CDR3 is TGTGCCAGCAGCTCTCGGCCTATAAGACTAGCGGGAGTGGGAGAGACCCAGTACTTC.

This clonotype is categorized as medium-sized. The rearrangement joins TRBV11-2 to TRBJ2-1; tentatively, D is TRBD2 (5 bases). V dropped 1 base and J dropped 3 bases, with 10 bases sitting between them. This CDR3 region has 15 residues. Germline CDR1 is SGHAT and CDR2 is FQNNGV. CDR3 region: CASSLGTGGYNEQFF. CDR3 nucleotide sequence: TGTGCCAGCAGCTTAGGGACTGGCGGCTACAATGAGCAGTTCTTC.

A few counts support this clonotype. The chain uses TRBV10-2 and TRBJ2-6; 8 bases line up with TRBD1. The CDR3 loop spans 17 amino acids. Per germline, CDR1 WSHSY and CDR2 SAAADI. The trim removed 2 bases at V and 0 bases at J, leaving 3 bases unmatched. The CDR3 loop is CASSEGTGYSGANVLTF. The CDR3 DNA is TGCGCCAGCAGTGAGGGGACAGGTTACTCTGGGGCCAACGTCCTGACTTTC.

Within the sample, this clonotype is medium-sized. The rearrangement uses TRBV19 and TRBJ2-3, with 8 bases aligning to TRBD2. V was pared by 5 bases and J by 3 bases, with 4 bases of the junction left unmatched. This CDR3 is built from 14 residues. Germline CDR1 is LNHDA and CDR2 is SQIVND (reference sequence). CDR3: CASSSAGGTDTQYF. CDR3 DNA sequence: TGTGCCAGTAGTTCGGCGGGAGGAACAGATACGCAGTATTTT.

This clonotype qualifies as medium-sized (0.01 to 0.1%). This sequence joins TRBV18 and TRBJ2-3; 14 positions match TRBD2. CDR1 and CDR2 (germline): KGHSH, LQKENI. V lost 6 bases and J lost 9; bases outside the gene matches: 8. CDR3 length equals 15 residues. The chain's CDR3 is CASSPTSGGADTQYF. For the CDR3, the DNA is TGTGCCAGCTCCCCGACTAGCGGGGGGGCGGACACGCAGTATTTT.